The 31 T cell receptor beta chains below come from one sample, sequenced in a study of T cells in tumors after PD-1 blockade. Produced via immunoSEQ multiplex PCR; TCRdb's table is partial and in-frame only. The sample comprises fewer than 5,000 clones, 66% of which are singletons, and approximately 32% rests with the top ten. The material sequenced was tumor tissue, taken before anti-PD-1 treatment. These receptors all come from a human donor with cutaneous squamous cell carcinoma.

The chain has TRBV6-5 and TRBJ2-1, with D unclear. The CDR3 is 11 residues long. V shed 6 bases and J shed 7 bases, with 7 bases lying between them. Germline V gene data show CDR1 as MNHEY and CDR2 as SVGAGI. This chain's CDR3 is CASRQKNEQFF. DNA for the CDR3: TGTGCCAGCAGACAGAAGAATGAGCAGTTCTTC.

This chain connects TRBV19 to TRBJ2-7, with D tentatively TRBD2 (6 bases). CDR1 is LNHDA, CDR2 SQIVND, per germline (reference sequence). V was pared by 3 bases and J by 7 bases, with 19 bases between. The CDR3 totals 15 residues. In nucleotides, the CDR3 is TGTGCCAGTAGTATCTCGGGAGCTTCAACCCTAGAGCAGTACTTC. It is translated as CASSISGASTLEQYF.

V is TRBV5-1 and J is TRBJ2-2; TRBD1 agrees at 9 bases. Per the germline V gene, CDR1 is SGHRS and CDR2 is YFSETQ. This CDR3 region has 15 residues. V shed 5 bases and J 5 bases; nucleotides not matched to a gene: 7. DNA for the CDR3: TGCGCCAGCAGTTACTCCGGGACAGGGACCGGGGAGCTGTTTTTT. The encoded protein is CASSYSGTGTGELFF.

The rearrangement uses TRBV10-1 and TRBJ2-5; D might be TRBD1 or TRBD2, each matching 5 bases. CDR1 and CDR2 (germline): WNHNN, SYGVQD (reference sequence). This CDR3 is 14 amino acids long. V was trimmed by 3 bases and J by 1 base, leaving 9 bases between them. The CDR3 reads CASSDGGTQETQYF. Written as DNA, the CDR3 is TGCGCCAGCAGTGATGGGGGTACCCAAGAGACCCAGTACTTC.

V usage is TRBV4-1 and J usage is TRBJ2-3, with 8 bases fitting TRBD1. Germline V lookup: CDR1 MGHRA, CDR2 YSYEKL. V lost 4 bases, J lost 4 bases, and 4 bases stayed unmatched. This CDR3 contains 14 residues. CDR3 region: CASSPDRGADTQYF. CDR3 in DNA: TGCGCCAGCAGCCCCGACAGGGGTGCAGATACGCAGTATTTT.

On this clone itself: One end of the junction is discordant with germline, which a read error may explain. The chain uses TRBV14 and TRBJ1-1, with TRBD1 as a possible D gene (6 bases). The germline V gene encodes CDR1 SGHDN and CDR2 FVKESK. The CDR3 consists of 12 residues. The CDR3 spells CASSLGGNTFLF. Written as DNA, the CDR3 is TGTGCCAGCAGCCTAGGGGGGAACACCTTCCTATTT.

The rearrangement links TRBV5-4 to TRBJ2-3; no definite D call. Trimming shortened V by 3 bases and J by 2 bases, and 13 bases separated the two germline ends. Germline V gives CDR1 SGHNT, CDR2 YYREEE (reference sequence). This CDR3 spans 15 amino acids. This chain's CDR3 is CASSSNVKDTDTQYF. The CDR3 DNA follows: TGTGCCAGCAGCTCAAATGTCAAGGACACAGATACGCAGTATTTT.

The chain has TRBV5-1 and TRBJ1-1; 7 bases are a match to TRBD1. V dropped 5 bases and J dropped 0; count of bases not matched to a gene: 10. Per the germline V gene, CDR1 is SGHRS and CDR2 is YFSETQ. The CDR3 contains 16 residues. CDR3 loop: CASSPQGVLMNTEAFF. CDR3 nucleotides: TGCGCCAGCAGTCCTCAGGGGGTACTTATGAACACTGAAGCTTTCTTT. The variable domain in full, completed from reference TRBV5-1 and TRBJ1-1, reads KAGVTQTPRYLIKTRGQQVTLSCSPISGHRSVSWYQQTPGQGLQFLFEYFSETQRNKGNFPGRFSGRQFSNSRSEMNVSTLELGDSALYLCASSPQGVLMNTEAFFGQGTRLTVV.

CDR3 loop: CASRPQGNTEAFF. CDR3 bases: TGTGCCAGCAGGCCGCAAGGCAACACTGAAGCTTTCTTT. The rearrangement links TRBV6-5 to TRBJ1-1; D is ambiguous. With 6 bases removed from V and 2 bases from J, the gap between germline ends came to 10 bases. Germline values: CDR1 MNHEY, CDR2 SVGAGI. The CDR3 extends over 13 amino acids.

In its sample, this clone was seen once. The rearrangement links TRBV5-1 to TRBJ1-6; 10 nucleotides match TRBD1. The length of the CDR3 is 15 residues. V was clipped by 2 bases and J by 8 bases; unmatched bases: 4. Per the germline V gene, CDR1 is SGHRS and CDR2 is YFSETQ. The CDR3 DNA is TGCGCCAGCAGCTTATCGGGACAGGGGTATTCACCCCTCCACTTT. It yields the protein CASSLSGQGYSPLHF. The full variable domain, rest sourced from reference TRBV5-1 and TRBJ1-6, is KAGVTQTPRYLIKTRGQQVTLSCSPISGHRSVSWYQQTPGQGLQFLFEYFSETQRNKGNFPGRFSGRQFSNSRSEMNVSTLELGDSALYLCASSLSGQGYSPLHFGNGTRLTVT.

There are a few counts of this clone. The chain links TRBV7-9 to TRBJ2-1, with D hard to call. The germline CDR1 and CDR2 sequences are SEHNR and FQNEAQ (reference sequence). V was trimmed by 3 bases and J by 8 bases, leaving 5 bases between them. The CDR3 sequence is 11 residues long. The CDR3 protein is CASSFHHEQFF. For the CDR3, the DNA is TGTGCCAGCAGCTTTCACCATGAGCAGTTCTTC.

Of note for this clone: Additional DNA sequences in this sample encode the identical CDR3. The chain employs TRBV19 and TRBJ2-5; 8 bases align to TRBD2. V was clipped by 3 bases and J by 4 bases; unmatched bases: 7. The length of the CDR3 is 15 residues. Per the germline V gene, CDR1 is LNHDA and CDR2 is SQIVND (reference sequence). The CDR3 nucleotides are TGTGCCAGTAGTATCGCGGGGGGCCCCCGAGAGACCCAGTACTTC. It translates to CASSIAGGPRETQYF. Using reference TRBV19 and TRBJ2-5 for the parts outside the CDR3, the full variable domain is DGGITQSPKYLFRKEGQNVTLSCEQNLNHDAMYWYRQDPGQGLRLIYYSQIVNDFQKGDIAEGYSVSREKKESFPLTVTSAQKNPTAFYLCASSIAGGPRETQYFGPGTRLLVL.

This chain connects TRBV2 to TRBJ1-5, with D possibly matching TRBD1 (5 bases). The ends were cut back, 6 bases at V and 0 bases at J, with 12 bases in the middle. Germline assignment: CDR1 SNHLY and CDR2 FYNNEI. The CDR3 totals 15 residues. For the CDR3, the DNA is TGTGCCAGCAGGAGACTGGGGGTTAGCAATCAGCCCCAGCATTTT. Its translation: CASRRLGVSNQPQHF.

This clone was detected a few times. V is TRBV6-5 and J is TRBJ1-4, with 12 bases aligning to TRBD1. Unmatched junction bases numbered 5, after V lost 4 bases and J lost 8 bases. This CDR3 has 15 residues. The germline CDR1 and CDR2 sequences are MNHEY and SVGAGI. CDR3 sequence: CASSSTGTGGEKLFF. In nucleotides, the CDR3 is TGTGCCAGCAGTTCAACCGGGACAGGGGGCGAAAAACTGTTTTTT.

A few counts support this clone. The sample carries other DNA sequences with the same CDR3. The V gene is TRBV5-1, the J gene TRBJ2-3, with D hard to call. V was pared by 2 bases and J by 3 bases, with 1 base between. The CDR3 is made up of 11 amino acids. From germline, CDR1 is SGHRS and CDR2 YFSETQ. CDR3: CASSFTDTQYF. The CDR3 region has the DNA TGCGCCAGCAGCTTTACAGATACGCAGTATTTT.

The rearrangement links TRBV3-1 (or the pseudogene TRBV3-2) to TRBJ2-2, with D possibly being TRBD1 or TRBD2 (5 bases each). Between the trimmed V and J ends, which lost 4 bases and 6 bases, there was a span of 18 bases. The V gene's germline CDR1 is LGHDT and CDR2 YNNKEL (reference sequence). The CDR3 is 16 residues long. The CDR3 protein is CASSPSGTHTPGELFF. CDR3 DNA: TGTGCCAGCAGCCCATCCGGGACCCACACCCCCGGGGAGCTGTTTTTT.

This chain links TRBV12-5 with TRBJ1-3, with D hard to call. The germline CDR1 and CDR2 sequences are LGHNT and FRNRAP. V lost 5 bases, J lost 2 bases, and 7 bases lay in between. CDR3 size: 13 residues. Here the CDR3 DNA reads TGTGCTAGTGGTCCTCGAGCTGGAAACACCATATATTTT. Amino acid sequence: CASGPRAGNTIYF.

V gene TRBV6-1 combines with J gene TRBJ1-3, with D hard to call. CDR1 and CDR2 (germline): MNHNS, SASEGT. CDR3 length equals 16 residues. V dropped 1 base and J dropped 1 base, with 11 bases sitting between them. Written as DNA, the CDR3 is TGTGCCAGCAGTGAAGTAGGGTCCCAATCTGGAAACACCATATATTTT. As protein: CASSEVGSQSGNTIYF.

The chain joins TRBV2 to TRBJ1-4; D unclear. Germline CDR1 reads SNHLY; CDR2 reads FYNNEI. The CDR3 covers 12 residues. Trimming took off 5 bases at V and 5 bases at J, with 6 bases between the two ends. The CDR3 sequence: CASSLSNEKLFF. CDR3 DNA sequence: TGTGCCAGCAGTCTATCGAATGAAAAACTGTTTTTT.

This clone came up once. The chain has TRBV19 and TRBJ1-5, with D possibly being TRBD1 (5 bases). Germline values: CDR1 LNHDA, CDR2 SQIVND (reference sequence). The CDR3 contains 15 residues. Trimming removed 5 bases from V and 4 bases from J, with 15 bases in between. CDR3 sequence: CASSPLGARNQPQHF. DNA of the CDR3: TGTGCCAGTAGTCCTCTTGGGGCGAGGAATCAGCCCCAGCATTTT.

The chain has TRBV5-1 and TRBJ1-2; weak D call: TRBD1 (5 bases). Germline values: CDR1 SGHRS, CDR2 YFSETQ. Trimming took off 4 bases at V and 8 bases at J, with 12 bases between the two ends. The CDR3 consists of 12 residues. The chain's CDR3 is CASSPEGSGYTF. CDR3 bases: TGCGCCAGCAGCCCAGAGGGGTCGGGCTACACCTTC.

This clone is classed as medium-sized. The CDR3, as DNA: TGTGCCAGCAGTGAAACCAGTGTTGTTTACGAGCAGTACTTC. It yields the protein CASSETSVVYEQYF. The chain links TRBV6-1 to TRBJ2-7; no reliable D call. The germline V and J ends were trimmed by 2 bases and 4 bases, with 12 bases remaining between them. Germline V gene data show CDR1 as MNHNS and CDR2 as SASEGT. There are 14 residues in the CDR3.

The chain uses TRBV19 and TRBJ1-1; 9 bases are shared with TRBD1. V shed 6 bases, J shed 1 base, and the junction held 9 bases outside the gene matches. The CDR3 totals 16 residues. CDR1 LNHDA and CDR2 SQIVND come from the germline V gene (reference sequence). DNA of the CDR3: TGTGCCAGTAGCGTCGGTAGGGGACAGGGGAACACTGAAGCTTTCTTT. Translation: CASSVGRGQGNTEAFF.

This clone was seen only a few times. The gene calls are TRBV7-9 and TRBJ2-1; unclear D gene. This CDR3 is 14 amino acids long. V lost 2 bases and J 6 bases, leaving 11 bases between the germline ends. Germline loops: CDR1 SEHNR, CDR2 FQNEAQ (reference sequence). The CDR3 region is CASSLSAIPNEQFF. CDR3 nucleotides: TGTGCCAGCAGCTTATCGGCCATACCCAATGAGCAGTTCTTC.

In this sample, this clone turned up a few times. At one boundary the junction diverges from the germline segment, which might be a read error. In DNA form, the CDR3 reads TGTGCCTGGAGTGTAAATGTCGGACTCCCGGTTTGGGTCTTC. Amino acids: CAWSVNVGLPVWVF. The chain couples TRBV30 to TRBJ2-1, with D perhaps TRBD2 (5 bases). The CDR3 has 14 amino acids. Germline loops: CDR1 GTSNPN, CDR2 SVGIG (reference sequence).

By sample share, this clone is hyperexpanded. V is TRBV6-4 and J is TRBJ2-1; 7 positions agree with TRBD1. With V trimmed by 6 bases and J by 2 bases, 1 base remained unmatched. Germline lookup yields CDR1 MRHNA and CDR2 SNTAGT. This CDR3 comprises 13 residues. This CDR3 is CASSTGAYNEQFF. The CDR3, as DNA: TGTGCCAGCAGCACAGGGGCCTACAATGAGCAGTTCTTC.

In its sample, this clone was seen once. This chain connects TRBV10-3 to TRBJ2-5; 8 bases are shared with TRBD1. Germline lookup yields CDR1 ENHRY and CDR2 SYGVKD. The CDR3 is 13 amino acids. V dropped 6 bases and J dropped 2; count of bases not matched to a gene: 2. This chain's CDR3 is CAISGTGQETQYF. The CDR3 DNA follows: TGTGCCATCAGCGGGACAGGTCAAGAGACCCAGTACTTC.

By sample share, this clone is medium-sized. The gene calls are TRBV25-1 and TRBJ2-1; D possibly corresponds to TRBD2 (5 bases). The germline CDR1 and CDR2 sequences are MGHDK and SYGVNS. This CDR3 is built from 16 residues. V shed 1 base and J shed 7 bases, with 17 bases lying between them. In DNA, the CDR3 is TGTGCCAGCAGTGAATCGGAATGGGCCCCGGGGAATGAGCAGTTCTTC. Its protein is CASSESEWAPGNEQFF.

The V gene is TRBV6-1, the J gene TRBJ2-7; D uncertain. Trimming cost V 0 bases and J 2 bases, with 14 bases left between them. The CDR3 extends over 16 amino acids. Germline-derived CDR1 and CDR2 are MNHNS and SASEGT. CDR3 sequence (DNA): TGTGCCAGCAGTGAAGCGCAAAGTATTCCCGCCTACGAGCAGTACTTC. Its protein is CASSEAQSIPAYEQYF.

The chain recombines TRBV19 with TRBJ1-1; the match to TRBD1 covers 7 bases. V was pared by 4 bases and J by 1 base, with 12 bases of the junction left unmatched. The CDR3 is 17 amino acids. CDR1 and CDR2 from the germline V gene are LNHDA and SQIVND (reference sequence). The CDR3 spells CASSTLTGMGRNTEAFF. The CDR3 DNA follows: TGTGCCAGTAGTACTTTGACAGGGATGGGGAGGAACACTGAAGCTTTCTTT.

The chain employs TRBV19 and TRBJ2-3; possibly TRBD1 for D (5 bases). This CDR3 is 14 amino acids long. With 4 bases removed from V and 1 base from J, the gap between germline ends came to 9 bases. In germline, CDR1 is LNHDA, CDR2 SQIVND (reference sequence). CDR3 nucleotides: TGTGCCAGTAGTAGCTGGGGCCGCACAGATACGCAGTATTTT. As protein: CASSSWGRTDTQYF.